This TCR beta chain was identified in a study of human T cells and chemical hapten exposure. The overall study: Yields of TCR per sample differed, chiefly owing to small differences in pooled library volume. Regarding the study as a whole: Once DPC sensitization occurred, TCRs above 1 in 1000 frequency showed no change.

The study used a library that attached unique molecular identifiers to individual cDNA molecules. In the authors' methods: Per sample, the median was about 88,000 TCRs, with values from around 24,000 to 710,000. A single record per CDR3 protein comes from TCRdb applying MiXCR to the 5' RACE reads. In this record, the V and J calls reflect TCRdb's handling and not the investigators' own analysis. The sample holds tens of thousands of distinct CDR3 sequences, more than 15% seen once. This clonotype occurred a few times. Antigen specificity is unknown. Unfractionated whole blood yielded the extracted total RNA. With V trimmed by 1 base and J by 7 bases, 7 bases remained unmatched. This CDR3 spans 16 amino acids. Germline CDR1 and CDR2: MNHEY and SVGAGI.

The receptor was isolated from a female donor in good health. The chain employs TRBV6-5 and TRBJ1-6; 7 positions match TRBD1. The CDR3 DNA sequence: TGTGCCAGCAGTTACTTTCAGGGGGATCTGAATTCACCCCTCCACTTT. Its translation is CASSYFQGDLNSPLHF.